This T cell receptor (beta chain) was observed in a study of blood T cell repertoires in COVID-19. Study at large: Sources were T cells, B-cell-depleted T cells, or PBMCs; the material itself was cDNA or gDNA.

TCRdb keeps only in-frame clones here, not all; method: immunoSEQ multiplex PCR. The data show approximately 300,000 clones, 90% seen once. CDR1 is MGHDK, CDR2 SYGVNS, per germline. The CDR3 totals 11 residues. Trimming removed 4 bases from V and 5 bases from J, with 5 bases in between. This sequence joins TRBV25-1 and TRBJ2-5, with unresolved D. The material sequenced was PBMCs or T cells enriched from blood (not recorded which). The TCR was taken from a man aged 55 to 70 who had recovered from COVID-19. The CDR3 loop is CASSVRETQYF. The CDR3 nucleotides are TGTGCCAGCAGTGTTCGTGAGACCCAGTACTTC.